The 6 T cell receptor beta chains in this list originate from one sample, sequenced in a study of blood T cells in healthy people across ages. For the second PCR, which ran for roughly 7 to 11 cycles, a sample-barcoded 5' primer and a J-beta primer mix were used. TCRdb re-derived calls from the 5' RACE reads in MiXCR, one entry per CDR3 protein. The table records hundreds of thousands of distinct CDR3 sequences, about 30% of them present only once. Sequenced sample: blood. Receptors originate from a woman older than 75 in good health.

This clonotype was seen at least ten times. The rearrangement uses TRBV11-2 and TRBJ2-7; 12 bases fit TRBD1. The V and J ends lost 4 bases and 9 bases, in that order; junction bases with no gene match: 10. The CDR3 is 15 residues long. CDR1 SGHAT and CDR2 FQNNGV come from the germline V gene. The CDR3 loop reads CASSSLGTGGDRQYF. The CDR3 DNA reads as TGTGCCAGCAGCTCACTTGGGACAGGGGGCGATCGGCAGTACTTC.

This clonotype has at least ten counts. The chain combines TRBV12-3 or TRBV12-4 with TRBJ2-3; D not resolved. This CDR3 region has 12 residues. The ends were cut back, 8 bases at V and 3 bases at J, with 9 bases in the middle. CDR3 sequence: CASQTFTDTQYF. The DNA for the CDR3 is TGTGCCAGCCAGACCTTTACAGATACGCAGTATTTT.

In the case of this clonotype: At one end the junction does not follow the germline gene, possibly because of a read error. This chain uses TRBV20-1 with TRBJ2-5, with unresolved D. The CDR3 covers 12 residues. Looked up from germline, CDR1 is DFQATT and CDR2 is SNEGSKA (reference sequence). The chain's CDR3 is CRARVVQETQYF. The CDR3 region has the DNA TGCAGGGCTAGAGTTGTACAAGAGACCCAGTACTTC.

This clonotype has just one count. The chain employs TRBV20-1 and TRBJ2-3; 9 positions agree with TRBD2. The CDR3 is 16 amino acids. CDR1 and CDR2 (germline): DFQATT, SNEGSKA (reference sequence). V was pared by 5 bases and J by 1 base, with 10 bases of the junction left unmatched. CDR3 in amino acids: CSAGFCERGGTDTQYF. The CDR3 nucleotides are TGCAGTGCTGGATTCTGCGAGCGGGGGGGCACAGATACGCAGTATTTT.

This clonotype was seen only a few times. This rearrangement joins TRBV15 to TRBJ1-5; D is uncertain. Germline V lookup: CDR1 LNHNV, CDR2 YYDKDF (reference sequence). The V gene lost 0 bases and the J gene lost 2 bases, with 8 bases spanning the gap. The CDR3 is 15 residues long. The CDR3 here is CATSRDFGGNQPQHF. The CDR3 nucleotides are TGTGCCACCAGCAGAGATTTCGGGGGCAATCAGCCCCAGCATTTT.

The chain couples TRBV5-1 to TRBJ1-2; maybe TRBD1 (5 bases). V was shortened by 5 bases and J by 2 bases, with 10 bases between the two germline ends. This CDR3 is built from 13 residues. Germline assignment: CDR1 SGHRS and CDR2 YFSETQ. In DNA, the CDR3 is TGCGCCAGCAGAAAGGCAGGGAACTATGGCTACACCTTC. Protein product: CASRKAGNYGYTF.